The rows below give T cell receptor beta chains drawn from one sample of a study of shared clonotypes between healthy human individuals. Clones were read by immunoSEQ multiplex PCR, and TCRdb kept only the in-frame ones, dropping some. The repertoire has some 2,000,000 clones, roughly 94% of them found once; the top ten carry approximately 0.13%. Sequenced sample: naive CD4+ T cells sorted from blood. Receptors were obtained from a man between 18 and 35 years old in good health. CDR3s include the opening cysteine and the closing phenylalanine or tryptophan. D genes are given only for firm matches. For some rows the clone size is stated as once, few or many, or as a class when expanded; others skip it.

V	J	D	size	DNA	CDR3
TRBV28	TRBJ1-2	.	.	TGTGCCAGCAGTTTAGGGACCGCTGGCACCTTC	CASSLGTAGTF
TRBV19	TRBJ2-7	.	.	TGTGCCAGTAGTAGTCCCGACACCAGCTACGAGCAGTACTTC	CASSSPDTSYEQYF
TRBV28	TRBJ1-1	.	once	TGTGCCAGCAAGGCCCCACAGGGCACTGAAGCTTTCTTT	CASKAPQGTEAFF
TRBV10-3	TRBJ2-3	.	.	TGTGCCATCAGCAGCGGAAGTAGCACAGATACGCAGTATTTT	CAISSGSSTDTQYF
TRBV9	TRBJ1-1	.	.	TGTGCCAGCAGCCAGGGACAAATGAACACTGAAGCTTTCTTT	CASSQGQMNTEAFF
TRBV5-1	TRBJ2-7	TRBD1	.	TGCGCCAGCAGCACGGGACAGGGGGTAAACGAGCAGTACTTC	CASSTGQGVNEQYF
TRBV30	TRBJ1-1	.	.	TGTGCCTGGAGTCCGGACAGTGAAGCTTTCTTT	CAWSPDSEAFF
TRBV28	TRBJ1-2	TRBD1	.	TGTGCCAGCAGTAGGACAGGGGGCCGGGGCTACACCTTC	CASSRTGGRGYTF
TRBV5-6	TRBJ1-5	TRBD1	.	TGTGCCAGCAGCAATGACAGGGGTCAGCCCCAGCATTTT	CASSNDRGQPQHF
TRBV2	TRBJ1-1	.	.	TGTGCCAGCAGTGTTAGAGACAGCGAGAACACTGAAGCTTTCTTT	CASSVRDSENTEAFF
TRBV5-4	TRBJ2-5	TRBD2	.	TGTGCCAGCAGCTACCGCGGGGGGGCCAGAGCAATAGAGACCCAGTACTTC	CASSYRGGARAIETQYF
TRBV19	TRBJ1-5	.	.	TGTGCCAGTACGCTTGAAGGGCAGGGAGGACAGCCCCAGCATTTT	CASTLEGQGGQPQHF
TRBV19	TRBJ2-2	.	.	TGTGCCAGTAAGGCCCGGCCGAACACCGGGGAGCTGTTTTTT	CASKARPNTGELFF
TRBV5-1	TRBJ1-1	.	.	TGCGCCAGCAGCCAATCCAGGGAGGCTGAAGCTTTCTTT	CASSQSREAEAFF
TRBV4-1	TRBJ1-2	.	.	TGCGCCAGCAGCCAAGAGCAGGGGCGGGACTATGGCTACACCTTC	CASSQEQGRDYGYTF
TRBV18	TRBJ1-1	.	.	TGTGCCAGCTCACCAGAACTGGGGTTAATGAACACTGAAGCTTTCTTT	CASSPELGLMNTEAFF
TRBV27	TRBJ2-7	TRBD1	.	TGTGCCAGCAGTAAAGAACCGGGACAGGGTTACGAGCAGTACTTC	CASSKEPGQGYEQYF
TRBV28	TRBJ2-7	.	.	TGTGCCAGCAGTTTTAGATACGAGCAGTACTTC	CASSFRYEQYF
TRBV30	TRBJ1-1	.	.	TGTGCCTGGAGCGACCGGGACACTGAAGCTTTCTTT	CAWSDRDTEAFF
TRBV5-1	TRBJ1-1	TRBD1	.	TGCGCCAGCAGTCCCCGGACAGGGGTGAGCACTGAAGCTTTCTTT	CASSPRTGVSTEAFF
TRBV28	TRBJ2-5	.	.	TGTGCCAGCCACGGGGCTAGTATTTCAGAGACCCAGTACTTC	CASHGASISETQYF
TRBV2	TRBJ2-3	.	.	TGTGCCAGCTCCGGAGCCGGACAGACAGATACGCAGTATTTT	CASSGAGQTDTQYF